This TCR beta chain was captured by sequencing in a study of shared clonotypes between healthy human individuals. Notes on the study in general: Enrolling few donors narrowed the genetic and exposure-history diversity that was represented.

The unsorted samples had 80 million to 95 million PBMCs used for genomic DNA. This clone was counted only a few times. What it binds is not known. The V end lost 2 bases, the J end lost 0 bases, and 14 bases lay between the germline ends. The germline V gene encodes CDR1 GTSNPN and CDR2 SVGIG (reference sequence). The CDR3 has 16 amino acids. Measured with immunoSEQ multiplex PCR; TCRdb has only the in-frame clones, and not every one. This sample yields around 510,000 clones, of which around 80% are seen a single time; about 11% belongs to the top ten. This rearrangement joins TRBV30 to TRBJ2-4; D gene unclear. The sample was PBMCs. The receptor comes from a woman between 40 and 55 years old in good health. Some clones in this sample may be carry-over from other donors' samples. The CDR3 DNA is TGTGCCTGGAGTACATCTAGTAACCTAGCCAAAAACATTCAGTACTTC. Its translation: CAWSTSSNLAKNIQYF.